The 2 T cell receptor beta chains below were found in one sample sequenced in a study of beta chain features in type 1 diabetes. Overall study findings and caveats: For Type 1 diabetes patients, all four CD4+ subsets carried TCRB CDR3s that were moderately but significantly shorter.

For these receptors, no antigen is known. The study reverse transcribed the entire isolated RNA, so it sequenced expressed TCRB transcripts. Produced via immunoSEQ multiplex PCR; TCRdb's table is partial and in-frame only. Of some 280,000 clones in the sample, 14% were seen once. Sequenced sample: naive CD4+ T cells from blood. The receptors stem from a man between 25 and 39 years old with type 1 diabetes.

This clone has ten or more counts. An end of the junction does not agree with germline; a read error may underlie this. The chain carries TRBV4-3 and TRBJ2-7, with D perhaps TRBD2 (5 bases). CDR1 LGHNA and CDR2 YSLEER come from the germline V gene. This CDR3 is built from 12 residues. CDR3 nucleotide sequence: TGCGCCAGCAGCCAAGGAAAAGGGAGCCCCCTTTTC. This encodes CASSQGKGSPLF.

There are a few counts of this clone. The chain has TRBV7-9 and TRBJ2-2; 9 bases agree with TRBD2. Germline CDR1 SEHNR, CDR2 FQNEAQ (reference sequence). The CDR3 consists of 17 residues. Losses at the gene ends were 5 bases for V and 4 bases for J; bases not matched to a gene: 11. This CDR3 reads CASSGPLAGVGTGELFF. CDR3 nucleotide sequence: TGTGCCAGCAGCGGACCCTTAGCGGGAGTGGGCACCGGGGAGCTGTTTTTT.